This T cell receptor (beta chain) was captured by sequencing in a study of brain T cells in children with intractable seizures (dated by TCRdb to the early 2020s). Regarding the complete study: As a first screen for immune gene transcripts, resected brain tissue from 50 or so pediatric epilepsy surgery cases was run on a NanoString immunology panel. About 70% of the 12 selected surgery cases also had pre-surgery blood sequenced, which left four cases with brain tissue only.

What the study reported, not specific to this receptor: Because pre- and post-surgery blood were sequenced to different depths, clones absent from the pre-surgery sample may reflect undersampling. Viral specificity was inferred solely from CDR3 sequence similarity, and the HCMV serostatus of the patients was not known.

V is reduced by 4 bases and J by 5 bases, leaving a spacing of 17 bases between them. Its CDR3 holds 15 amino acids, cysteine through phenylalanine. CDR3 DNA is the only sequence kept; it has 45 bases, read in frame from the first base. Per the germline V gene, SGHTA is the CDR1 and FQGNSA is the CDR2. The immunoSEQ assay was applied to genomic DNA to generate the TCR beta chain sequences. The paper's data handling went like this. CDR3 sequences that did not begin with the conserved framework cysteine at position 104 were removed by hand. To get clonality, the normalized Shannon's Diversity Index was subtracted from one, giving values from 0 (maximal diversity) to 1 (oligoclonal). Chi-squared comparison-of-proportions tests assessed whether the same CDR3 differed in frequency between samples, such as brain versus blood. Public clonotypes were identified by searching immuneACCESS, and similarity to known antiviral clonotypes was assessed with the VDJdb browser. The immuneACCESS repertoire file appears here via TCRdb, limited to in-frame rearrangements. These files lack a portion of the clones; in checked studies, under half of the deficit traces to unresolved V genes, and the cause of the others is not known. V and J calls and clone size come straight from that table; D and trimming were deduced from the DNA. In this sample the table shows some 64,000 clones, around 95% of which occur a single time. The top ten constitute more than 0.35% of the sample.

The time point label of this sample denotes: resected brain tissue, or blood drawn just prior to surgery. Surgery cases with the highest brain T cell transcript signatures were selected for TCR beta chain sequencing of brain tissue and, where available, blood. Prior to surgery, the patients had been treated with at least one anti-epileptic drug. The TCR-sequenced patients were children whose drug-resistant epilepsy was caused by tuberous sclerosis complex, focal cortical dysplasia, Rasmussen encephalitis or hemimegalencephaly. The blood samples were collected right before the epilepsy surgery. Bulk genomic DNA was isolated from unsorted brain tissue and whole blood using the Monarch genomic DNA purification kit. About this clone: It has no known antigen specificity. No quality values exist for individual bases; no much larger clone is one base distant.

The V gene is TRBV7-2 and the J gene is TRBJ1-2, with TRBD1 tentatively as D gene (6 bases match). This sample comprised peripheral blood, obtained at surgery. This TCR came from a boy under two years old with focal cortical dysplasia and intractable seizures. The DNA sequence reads TGTGCCAGCAGCTCCGAGACAGGAGCCGATTATGGCTACACCTTC. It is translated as CASSSETGADYGYTF.